This TCR beta chain appears in the sequencing data of a study of blood T cell repertoires in COVID-19. Study-wide background: Samples of COVID-19 (acute and convalescent) were obtained from the United States, Italy and Spain. Sources were T cells, B-cell-depleted T cells, or PBMCs; the material itself was cDNA or gDNA.

This clone was detected a few times. Authors' analysis steps: Scientists estimated how many nucleated cells there were by amplifying reference gene primers. The data were produced by immunoSEQ multiplex PCR, yet TCRdb's version contains in-frame clones alone and is incomplete. The V and J calls and clone size are taken from that table; D and trimming were inferred from the DNA. The table includes more than 200,000 clones, less than 90% detected once. This sequence originates from a man aged 25 to 45 with active or convalescent COVID-19. Sequenced material: peripheral blood.

The CDR3 reads CASSPTGYEQYF. In nucleotides, the CDR3 is TGTGCCAGCAGCCCCACGGGGTACGAGCAGTACTTC. The V and J genes are TRBV6-6 and TRBJ2-7, with D maybe TRBD2 (5 bases). The CDR3 totals 12 residues. CDR1 is MNHNY, CDR2 SVGAGI, per germline (reference sequence). V lost 6 bases and J lost 4, with 10 bases in between.